The 17 T cell receptor beta chains below all came from one sample that was sequenced in a study of T cell changes during pregnancy in multiple sclerosis. Assay used: immunoSEQ multiplex PCR; TCRdb lists only in-frame clones, some missing. The sample lists some 31,000 clones; 90% were seen once. The specimen was CD4+ T cells from peripheral blood mononuclear cells, collected in the second trimester of pregnancy. The receptors here all came from a female donor in good health, enrolled as a control in a pregnancy study.

The rearrangement links TRBV6-5 to TRBJ1-1; D is undetermined. The germline CDR1 and CDR2 sequences are MNHEY and SVGAGI. Between the trimmed V and J ends, which lost 7 bases and 4 bases, there was a span of 7 bases. The CDR3 has 11 amino acids. CDR3 nucleotides: TGTGCCAGCATACAGTTCACTGAAGCTTTCTTT. This encodes CASIQFTEAFF.

This clone was recorded only once. The chain recombines TRBV5-6 with TRBJ2-1; D unresolved. V lost 1 base and J 3 bases, leaving 11 bases between the germline ends. There are 15 residues in the CDR3. Looked up from germline, CDR1 is SGHDT and CDR2 is YYEEEE. CDR3 in DNA: TGTGCCAGCAGCTTGTACGGCACGGGCTACAATGAGCAGTTCTTC. Protein: CASSLYGTGYNEQFF.

The V and J genes are TRBV6-1 and TRBJ2-1; D is undetermined. Germline CDR1 is MNHNS and CDR2 is SASEGT. Deletions cut 3 bases from V and 12 bases from J, with 15 bases between. This CDR3 has 13 residues. Here the CDR3 reads CASSDKRRDVQFF. CDR3 coding DNA: TGTGCCAGCAGTGATAAGCGTCGTGATGTGCAGTTCTTC.

DNA for the CDR3: TGTGCCAGCACCTCGGGGAGTCTAGTTGGGACCGGGGAGCTGTTTTTT. Protein sequence: CASTSGSLVGTGELFF. This chain links TRBV7-7 with TRBJ2-2; the D gene is possibly TRBD2 (5 bases). Germline V gene lookup returns CDR1 SSHAT and CDR2 FNYEAQ (reference sequence). Between the trimmed V and J ends, which lost 7 bases and 5 bases, there was a span of 20 bases. The CDR3 is made up of 16 amino acids.

The chain employs TRBV6-4 and TRBJ1-2, with a tentative D call TRBD1 (6 bases). V was cut by 0 bases and J by 4 bases, with 15 bases left in between. Germline V lookup: CDR1 MRHNA, CDR2 SNTAGT. This CDR3 is built from 16 residues. Here the CDR3 reads CASSDSGGGSVYGYTF. The CDR3 DNA reads as TGTGCCAGCAGTGACTCAGGTGGGGGCTCGGTCTATGGCTACACCTTC.

The rearrangement uses TRBV7-9 and TRBJ1-1; 7 nucleotides align to TRBD1. Germline CDR1 SEHNR, CDR2 FQNEAQ (reference sequence). The CDR3 runs 13 residues. V lost 6 bases, J lost 6 bases, and 7 bases stayed unmatched. The CDR3 spells CASRRTGRPEAFF. CDR3 nucleotides: TGTGCCAGCAGACGGACAGGCCGCCCTGAAGCTTTCTTT.

This clone was observed a single time. The chain uses TRBV7-6 and TRBJ2-1, with 11 positions matching TRBD1. The CDR3 covers 18 residues. V gave up 1 base and J gave up 0 bases; unmatched junction bases: 5. CDR1 SGHVS and CDR2 FNYEAQ come from the germline V gene. Here the CDR3 DNA reads TGTGCCAGCAGCTTAGGGACAGGGGGCGTAAGCTCCTACAATGAGCAGTTCTTC. Translated, it gives CASSLGTGGVSSYNEQFF.

This chain's CDR3 is CASSPTGPSGANVLTF. The CDR3 bases are TGTGCCAGCAGTCCAACAGGGCCCTCTGGGGCCAACGTCCTGACTTTC. The rearrangement links TRBV5-4 to TRBJ2-6, with a tentative D call TRBD1 (6 bases). From germline, CDR1 is SGHNT and CDR2 YYREEE (reference sequence). Trimming removed 5 bases from V and 0 bases from J, with 12 bases in between. The CDR3 length is 16 residues.

This chain links TRBV30 with TRBJ2-1; 12 nucleotides match TRBD2. Looked up from germline, CDR1 is GTSNPN and CDR2 is SVGIG (reference sequence). The CDR3 loop spans 14 amino acids. V dropped 0 bases and J dropped 8; count of bases not matched to a gene: 2. The CDR3 nucleotides read TGTGCCTGGAGTGTGACTAGCGGGAGTCATGAGCAGTTCTTC. It is translated as CAWSVTSGSHEQFF.

The rearrangement uses TRBV10-3 and TRBJ1-4; D might be TRBD1 (5 bases). V was trimmed by 6 bases and J by 5 bases, leaving 7 bases between them. Germline values: CDR1 ENHRY, CDR2 SYGVKD. CDR3 length equals 12 residues. The CDR3, as DNA: TGTGCCATCAGCGGGGGAAATGAAAAACTGTTTTTT. It specifies CAISGGNEKLFF.

The gene calls are TRBV6-1 and TRBJ1-1, with 8 bases lining up with TRBD1. The J segment lost 1 base and the V segment lost 6 bases, leaving 7 bases of the junction unmatched. CDR1 and CDR2 from the germline V gene are MNHNS and SASEGT. This CDR3 is built from 15 residues. The CDR3 DNA reads TGTGCCAGCAGGGAGGACAGGGTCGGGAACACTGAAGCTTTCTTT. Protein: CASREDRVGNTEAFF.

The chain recombines TRBV5-8 with TRBJ2-5; 8 bases match TRBD1. The CDR3 is made up of 16 amino acids. Germline CDR1 is SGHTS and CDR2 is YDEGEE. The junction had 14 bases not matched to a gene; V was cut back by 4 bases and J by 6 bases. The DNA of the CDR3 is TGTGCCAGCAGCCCGGCGGACAGGGAGGTTCGGAAGACCCAGTACTTC. This gives the protein CASSPADREVRKTQYF.

The gene calls are TRBV5-4 and TRBJ1-2; D is possibly TRBD1 (5 bases). This CDR3 has 15 residues. Germline V gene lookup returns CDR1 SGHNT and CDR2 YYREEE (reference sequence). Trimming shortened V by 4 bases and J by 5 bases, and 18 bases separated the two germline ends. CDR3 coding DNA: TGTGCCAGCAGCGGGGGGACCGATGACTTATATGGCTACACCTTC. It specifies CASSGGTDDLYGYTF.

V usage is TRBV15 and J usage is TRBJ1-1; a weak D match, TRBD1 (6 bases). Germline values: CDR1 LNHNV, CDR2 YYDKDF (reference sequence). Deletions cut 1 base from V and 4 bases from J, with 13 bases between. The CDR3 spans 15 residues. The CDR3 region has the DNA TGTGCCACCAGCAGAGGTTGGGGGCAGAGCACTGAAGCTTTCTTT. This sequence encodes CATSRGWGQSTEAFF.

The CDR3 DNA follows: TGTGCCATCAGCCAGGGACAGGGACTTTATGGCTACACCTTC. Amino acids: CAISQGQGLYGYTF. The rearrangement links TRBV10-3 to TRBJ1-2, with TRBD1 identical over 9 bases. Germline V gene lookup returns CDR1 ENHRY and CDR2 SYGVKD. This CDR3 contains 14 residues. V shed 6 bases and J 5 bases; nucleotides not matched to a gene: 7.

The V and J genes are TRBV6-5 and TRBJ1-1, with a possible D match to TRBD1 (5 bases). Germline values: CDR1 MNHEY, CDR2 SVGAGI. This CDR3 contains 13 residues. V lost 10 bases, J lost 3 bases, and 15 bases lay in between. The CDR3 loop reads CATAGWLDTEAFF. CDR3 in DNA: TGTGCCACCGCAGGGTGGTTGGACACTGAAGCTTTCTTT.

Regarding this clone: The sample holds other DNA sequences that translate to the same CDR3. V gene TRBV7-2 combines with J gene TRBJ2-2, with TRBD2 matching 9 bases. This CDR3 spans 15 amino acids. The germline CDR1 and CDR2 sequences are SGHTA and FQGNSA. The junction had 6 bases not matched to a gene; V was cut back by 5 bases and J by 5 bases. The CDR3 nucleotides read TGTGCCAGCAGCCTTAGCGGGGGCGGGACCGGGGAGCTGTTTTTT. It codes for CASSLSGGGTGELFF.